Each of the 30 T cell receptor beta chains below was sequenced from the same sample in a study of blood T cell repertoires in COVID-19. Measured with immunoSEQ multiplex PCR; TCRdb has only the in-frame clones, and not every one. The top ten clones hold about 1.9% of a sample with about 170,000 clones, 83% of them seen once. Sequencing was done on a sample of peripheral blood. These receptors came from a woman older than 75 with acute or convalescent COVID-19.

This clone was seen once. The gene calls are TRBV30 and TRBJ2-6; no reliable D call. The germline CDR1 and CDR2 sequences are GTSNPN and SVGIG (reference sequence). V dropped 1 base and J dropped 3 bases, with 7 bases sitting between them. CDR3 length equals 14 residues. The chain's CDR3 is CAWSEMRGANVLTF. In DNA form, the CDR3 reads TGTGCCTGGAGTGAGATGCGTGGGGCCAACGTCCTGACTTTC.

This sequence joins TRBV15 and TRBJ1-1, with D possibly matching TRBD1 (5 bases). Germline V gene sequence: CDR1 LNHNV, CDR2 YYDKDF (reference sequence). This CDR3 region has 13 residues. V gave up 0 bases and J gave up 8 bases, with 10 bases separating them. In DNA, the CDR3 is TGTGCCACCAGCAGAGATTTGACAGCCGAAGCTTTCTTT. Translated, it gives CATSRDLTAEAFF. The full variable domain, with the rest looked up from reference TRBV15 and TRBJ1-1, is DAMVIQNPRYQVTQFGKPVTLSCSQTLNHNVMYWYQQKSSQAPKLLFHYYDKDFNNEADTPDNFQSRRPNTSFCFLDIRSPGLGDTAMYLCATSRDLTAEAFFGQGTRLTVV.

The chain employs TRBV9 and TRBJ1-3; D gene ambiguous. Between the trimmed V and J ends, which lost 3 bases and 8 bases, there was a span of 15 bases. Germline V gives CDR1 SGDLS, CDR2 YYNGEE. This CDR3 contains 14 residues. The CDR3 region has the DNA TGTGCCAGCAGCGATGGGAGTCTCTGGGACACCATATATTTT. Protein sequence: CASSDGSLWDTIYF.

The chain combines TRBV21-1 with TRBJ1-4. TRBV21-1 is classified as a pseudogene. This CDR3 is built from 15 residues. In DNA form, the CDR3 reads TGTGCCAGCAGCCCCATCCTGAGGTCTAATGAAAAACTGTTTTTT. This sequence encodes CASSPILRSNEKLFF.

In this sample, this clone turned up a few times. V usage is TRBV9 and J usage is TRBJ2-2; D unclear. Germline CDR1 SGDLS, CDR2 YYNGEE. The CDR3 loop spans 12 amino acids. V shed 0 bases and J shed 7 bases, with 4 bases lying between them. Here the CDR3 DNA reads TGTGCCAGCAGCGTAGTTAACGGGGAGCTGTTTTTT. It encodes CASSVVNGELFF.

This chain joins TRBV7-9 and TRBJ1-2; no definite D call. The V end lost 3 bases, the J end lost 7 bases, and 9 bases lay between the germline ends. CDR1 is SEHNR and CDR2 is FQNEAQ in the germline V gene (reference sequence). The CDR3 totals 12 residues. The CDR3 sequence is CASSFKSFGYTF. The DNA for the CDR3 is TGTGCCAGCAGCTTTAAATCGTTTGGCTACACCTTC. Drawing the rest from reference TRBV7-9 and TRBJ1-2, the complete variable domain is DTGVSQNPRHKITKRGQNVTFRCDPISEHNRLYWYRQTLGQGPEFLTYFQNEAQLEKSRLLSDRFSAERPKGSFSTLEIQRTEQGDSAMYLCASSFKSFGYTFGSGTRLTVV.

The genes are TRBV18 and TRBJ2-1, with 12 positions matching TRBD2. From germline, CDR1 is KGHSH and CDR2 LQKENI. The V gene end was trimmed by 9 bases and the J gene end by 1 base; junction bases not matched to a gene: 10. The CDR3 sequence is 17 residues long. The CDR3, as DNA: TGTGCCAGTTCAGGACTAGCGGGGTACGGATCCTACAATGAGCAGTTCTTC. Its translation is CASSGLAGYGSYNEQFF. The full variable domain, completed using reference TRBV18 and TRBJ2-1, is NAGVMQNPRHLVRRRGQEARLRCSPMKGHSHVYWYRQLPEEGLKFMVYLQKENIIDESGMPKERFSAEFPKEGPSILRIQQVVRGDSAAYFCASSGLAGYGSYNEQFFGPGTRLTVL.

The rearrangement joins TRBV2 to TRBJ2-3; no reliable D call. The CDR3 has 13 amino acids. V lost 7 bases and J 1 base, leaving 9 bases between the germline ends. Germline lookup yields CDR1 SNHLY and CDR2 FYNNEI. This CDR3 is CASTERGTDTQYF. DNA for the CDR3: TGTGCCAGCACAGAACGGGGCACAGATACGCAGTATTTT.

This chain joins TRBV24-1 and TRBJ1-5, with D tentatively TRBD1 (5 bases). V was pared by 5 bases and J by 0 bases, with 13 bases between. This CDR3 contains 16 residues. Germline CDR1 and CDR2: KGHDR and SFDVKD. CDR3 loop: CATSVQGKNSNQPQHF. The CDR3 DNA is TGTGCCACCAGTGTCCAGGGTAAGAATAGCAATCAGCCCCAGCATTTT.

The chain has TRBV5-1 and TRBJ1-1, with 7 bases fitting TRBD1. The CDR3 is 15 residues long. The germline gives CDR1 SGHRS, CDR2 YFSETQ. J lost 1 base, V lost 0 bases, and 3 bases had no gene match. The DNA of the CDR3 is TGCGCCAGCAGCTTGGGGACAGGTTGGAACACTGAAGCTTTCTTT. Protein sequence: CASSLGTGWNTEAFF.

The chain joins TRBV7-9 to TRBJ2-1, with D possibly being TRBD2 (6 bases). Trimming removed 4 bases from V and 2 bases from J, with 9 bases in between. The CDR3 runs 14 residues. CDR1 and CDR2 from the germline V gene are SEHNR and FQNEAQ (reference sequence). The CDR3 here is CASSSPGAYNEQFF. In DNA form, the CDR3 reads TGTGCCAGCAGCTCCCCGGGGGCCTACAATGAGCAGTTCTTC.

This sequence joins TRBV19 and TRBJ2-3, with TRBD2 as a possible D gene (6 bases). V lost 8 bases and J lost 0, with 15 bases in between. The CDR3 totals 15 residues. Germline V lookup: CDR1 LNHDA, CDR2 SQIVND (reference sequence). CDR3 residues: CASAIAALSTDTQYF. DNA for the CDR3: TGTGCCAGTGCGATAGCGGCCCTTAGCACAGATACGCAGTATTTT.

V and J are TRBV19 and TRBJ2-3, with TRBD1 matching 7 bases. The CDR3 totals 16 residues. Losses at the gene ends were 4 bases for V and 6 bases for J; bases not matched to a gene: 13. CDR1 and CDR2 (germline): LNHDA, SQIVND (reference sequence). CDR3 DNA sequence: TGTGCCAGTAGTAAACTTGGACAGGCCCAGGGGGATACGCAGTATTTT. Translated: CASSKLGQAQGDTQYF.

The count of this clone is one. This chain uses TRBV4-2 with TRBJ1-2; D may be TRBD1 (6 bases). Trimming left V 0 bases short and J 4 bases short, with 30 bases between. This CDR3 has 21 residues. The germline CDR1 and CDR2 sequences are LGHNA and YNFKEQ. The DNA for the CDR3 is TGTGCCAGCAGCCAAGATTCTTTGCTTTCAGCACAGGGAACGGGTAGCTATGGCTACACCTTC. Its translation: CASSQDSLLSAQGTGSYGYTF.

This clone was counted a few times. The rearrangement uses TRBV7-8 and TRBJ1-6; TRBD1 aligns across 7 bases. The length of the CDR3 is 16 residues. V was pared by 2 bases and J by 8 bases, with 9 bases of the junction left unmatched. CDR1 is SGHVS, CDR2 FQNEAQ, per germline. The CDR3, as DNA: TGTGCCAGCAGCTTATTATGGGACAGCGACGATTCACCCCTCCACTTT. Amino acid sequence: CASSLLWDSDDSPLHF.

J is TRBJ2-1 and V is TRBV7-2, with 9 bases fitting TRBD2. Trimming took 1 base from V and 2 from J; bases not matched to a gene: 3. This CDR3 is built from 16 residues. Germline CDR1 is SGHTA and CDR2 is FQGNSA. The CDR3 DNA reads TGTGCCAGCAGCTTAGATGGCGGGAGGGCCTACAATGAGCAGTTCTTC. Translated, it gives CASSLDGGRAYNEQFF.

This CDR3 is CASSPPGGAYNEQFF. The CDR3 nucleotides read TGTGCCAGCAGCCCTCCGGGGGGCGCCTACAATGAGCAGTTCTTC. This rearrangement joins TRBV28 to TRBJ2-1, with D tentatively TRBD2 (7 bases). The CDR3 has 15 residues. V was trimmed by 6 bases and J by 2 bases, leaving 14 bases between them. Germline CDR1 MDHEN, CDR2 SYDVKM.

Turning to this clone: One end of the junction is discordant with germline, which a read error may explain. The J gene is TRBJ1-2, the V gene TRBV3-1 (or the pseudogene TRBV3-2); no firm D call. The CDR3 extends over 13 amino acids. Germline V lookup: CDR1 LGHDT, CDR2 YNNKEL (reference sequence). The CDR3 region is CASNQVGSYGYTF. CDR3 in DNA: TGTGCCAGCAACCAAGTTGGCAGCTATGGCTACACCTTC.

V is TRBV6-5 and J is TRBJ1-4, with D possibly TRBD1 on 6 matching bases. The germline V gene has CDR1 MNHEY and CDR2 SVGAGI. The CDR3 totals 13 residues. Trimming shortened V by 8 bases and J by 3 bases, and 10 bases separated the two germline ends. CDR3 protein: CASEGGANEKLFF. Written as DNA, the CDR3 is TGTGCCAGCGAGGGGGGGGCTAATGAAAAACTGTTTTTT.

V usage is TRBV19 and J usage is TRBJ2-7; TRBD2 might be the D (6 bases). Germline CDR1 LNHDA, CDR2 SQIVND (reference sequence). The V end was cut by 5 bases, the J end by 6 bases, with 11 bases between. The CDR3 contains 12 residues. CDR3 protein: CASSHGSGEQYF. In DNA, the CDR3 is TGTGCCAGTAGTCACGGTAGCGGCGAGCAGTACTTC.

The rearrangement joins TRBV5-1 to TRBJ1-5; D is undetermined. Trimming took 1 base from V and 0 from J, leaving 8 bases between them. The CDR3 is 15 residues long. The germline gives CDR1 SGHRS, CDR2 YFSETQ. The CDR3 loop is CASSLLGDSNQPQHF. In DNA, the CDR3 is TGCGCCAGCAGCTTGTTGGGAGATAGCAATCAGCCCCAGCATTTT.

The chain combines TRBV30 with TRBJ2-5; possibly TRBD2 for D (6 bases). V was clipped by 4 bases and J by 4 bases, with 16 bases between them. Germline V gene data show CDR1 as GTSNPN and CDR2 as SVGIG (reference sequence). The CDR3 sequence is 14 residues long. The CDR3 spells CAWTAPPRGETQYF. The CDR3 region has the DNA TGTGCCTGGACGGCCCCCCCGCGGGGAGAGACCCAGTACTTC.

The genes are TRBV30 and TRBJ2-1; 8 bases line up with TRBD2. V trimming: 5 bases; J trimming: 5 bases; junction bases outside the gene matches: 5. This CDR3 is 13 amino acids long. Germline V gene data show CDR1 as GTSNPN and CDR2 as SVGIG (reference sequence). CDR3 in amino acids: CAWGGLGNNEQFF. Written as DNA, the CDR3 is TGTGCCTGGGGGGGACTAGGGAACAATGAGCAGTTCTTC.

The gene calls are TRBV27 and TRBJ1-5; 7 bases agree with TRBD1. Germline V CDR1 and CDR2: MNHEY, SMNVEV (reference sequence). V shed 3 bases and J 6 bases; nucleotides not matched to a gene: 5. There are 14 residues in the CDR3. The CDR3 coding sequence is TGTGCCAGCAGTTTGAGGGGGCCCGGTCAGCCCCAGCATTTT. Translated, it gives CASSLRGPGQPQHF.

The V call is TRBV15, the J call TRBJ2-7; possible D gene TRBD1, 5 bases. Looked up from germline, CDR1 is LNHNV and CDR2 is YYDKDF (reference sequence). The CDR3 loop spans 13 amino acids. With 0 bases removed from V and 4 bases from J, the gap between germline ends came to 7 bases. CDR3 DNA: TGTGCCACCAGCAGAGAGGGGCGATACGAGCAGTACTTC. It codes for CATSREGRYEQYF. The full variable domain, completed using reference TRBV15 and TRBJ2-7, is DAMVIQNPRYQVTQFGKPVTLSCSQTLNHNVMYWYQQKSSQAPKLLFHYYDKDFNNEADTPDNFQSRRPNTSFCFLDIRSPGLGDTAMYLCATSREGRYEQYFGPGTRLTVT.

The chain carries TRBV19 and TRBJ1-2; D gene ambiguous. Germline-derived CDR1 and CDR2 are LNHDA and SQIVND (reference sequence). The CDR3 is 15 amino acids. Deletions cut 7 bases from V and 0 bases from J, with 15 bases between. This CDR3 is CASNPNPPSNYGYTF. The DNA of the CDR3 is TGTGCCAGTAATCCTAACCCTCCCTCTAACTATGGCTACACCTTC.

J is TRBJ2-1 and V is TRBV10-3; 8 positions match TRBD1. V was clipped by 8 bases and J by 6 bases; unmatched bases: 0. CDR1 is ENHRY, CDR2 SYGVKD, per germline. The CDR3 has 11 amino acids. CDR3 in DNA: TGTGCCATCGACAGGGGCAATGAGCAGTTCTTC. Amino acid sequence: CAIDRGNEQFF.

The chain employs TRBV5-5 and TRBJ2-3, with D possibly being TRBD1 (6 bases). V gave up 3 bases and J gave up 7 bases, with 15 bases separating them. This CDR3 is 14 amino acids long. Germline V gene sequence: CDR1 SGHKS, CDR2 YYEKEE (reference sequence). The CDR3: CASSYGTPSNTQYF. CDR3 sequence (DNA): TGTGCCAGCAGCTACGGGACACCCTCGAATACGCAGTATTTT.

The chain has TRBV6-2 or TRBV6-3 and TRBJ1-2; the match to TRBD1 covers 7 bases. The CDR3 spans 15 residues. Germline V lookup: CDR1 MNHEY, CDR2 SVGEGT. Unmatched junction bases numbered 10, after V lost 5 bases and J lost 4 bases. As DNA, the CDR3 is TGTGCCAGCAGTCTCCCCGGGTGGGACAGCTATGGCTACACCTTC. Amino acid sequence: CASSLPGWDSYGYTF.

CDR3 nucleotides: TGTGCCAGCAGCTGGGGAGGCGATAATTCACCCCTCCACTTT. This encodes CASSWGGDNSPLHF. The chain uses TRBV5-5 and TRBJ1-6; no firm D call. V was cut by 3 bases and J by 5 bases, with 9 bases left in between. Germline-derived CDR1 and CDR2 are SGHKS and YYEKEE (reference sequence). The CDR3 loop spans 14 amino acids.